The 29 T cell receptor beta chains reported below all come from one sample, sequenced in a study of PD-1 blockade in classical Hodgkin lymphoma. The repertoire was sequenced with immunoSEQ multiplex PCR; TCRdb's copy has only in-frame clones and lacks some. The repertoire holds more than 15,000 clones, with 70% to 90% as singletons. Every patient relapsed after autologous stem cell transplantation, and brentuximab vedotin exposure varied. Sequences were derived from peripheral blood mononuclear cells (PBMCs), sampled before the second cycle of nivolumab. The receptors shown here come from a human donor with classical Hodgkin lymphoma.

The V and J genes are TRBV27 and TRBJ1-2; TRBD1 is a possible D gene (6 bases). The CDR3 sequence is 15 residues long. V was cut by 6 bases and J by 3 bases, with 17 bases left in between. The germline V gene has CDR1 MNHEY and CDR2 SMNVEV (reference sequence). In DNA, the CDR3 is TGTGCCAGCAGCGACGCAAAAGGGGGATACTATGGCTACACCTTC. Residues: CASSDAKGGYYGYTF.

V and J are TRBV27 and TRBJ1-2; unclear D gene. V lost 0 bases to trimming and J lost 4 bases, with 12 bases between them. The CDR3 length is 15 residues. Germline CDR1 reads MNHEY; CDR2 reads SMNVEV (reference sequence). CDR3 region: CASSLSPTLVYGYTF. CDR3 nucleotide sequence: TGTGCCAGCAGTTTATCCCCGACGCTGGTCTATGGCTACACCTTC.

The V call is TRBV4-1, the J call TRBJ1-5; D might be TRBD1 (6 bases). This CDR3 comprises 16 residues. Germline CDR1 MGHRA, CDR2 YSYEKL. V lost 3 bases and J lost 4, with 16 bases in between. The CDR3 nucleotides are TGCGCCAGCAGCCAGTGGGGGGACACCTCGAATCAGCCCCAGCATTTT. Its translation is CASSQWGDTSNQPQHF.

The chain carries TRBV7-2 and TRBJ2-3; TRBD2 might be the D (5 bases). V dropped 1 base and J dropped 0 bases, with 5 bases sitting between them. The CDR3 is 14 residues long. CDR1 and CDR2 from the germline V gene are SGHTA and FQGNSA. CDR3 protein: CASSLGTSTDTQYF. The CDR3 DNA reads TGTGCCAGCAGCTTAGGGACTAGCACAGATACGCAGTATTTT.

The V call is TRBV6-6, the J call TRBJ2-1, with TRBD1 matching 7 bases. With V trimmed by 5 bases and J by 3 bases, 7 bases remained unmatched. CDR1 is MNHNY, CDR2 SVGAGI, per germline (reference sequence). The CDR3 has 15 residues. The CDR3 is CASSRIGTDYNEQFF. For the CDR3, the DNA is TGTGCCAGCAGTCGAATCGGGACAGACTACAATGAGCAGTTCTTC.

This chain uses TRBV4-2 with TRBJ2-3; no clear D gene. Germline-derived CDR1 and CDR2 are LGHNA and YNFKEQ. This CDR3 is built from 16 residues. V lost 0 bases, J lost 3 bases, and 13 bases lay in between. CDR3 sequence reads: CASSQERKDGTDTQYF. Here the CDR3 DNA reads TGTGCCAGCAGCCAAGAAAGAAAAGACGGAACAGATACGCAGTATTTT.

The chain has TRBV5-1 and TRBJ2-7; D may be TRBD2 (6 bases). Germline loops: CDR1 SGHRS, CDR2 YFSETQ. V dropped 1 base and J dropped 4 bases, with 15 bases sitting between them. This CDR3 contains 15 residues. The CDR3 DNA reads TGCGCCAGCAGCTTGACGGGATCGGGGGAATACGAGCAGTACTTC. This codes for CASSLTGSGEYEQYF.

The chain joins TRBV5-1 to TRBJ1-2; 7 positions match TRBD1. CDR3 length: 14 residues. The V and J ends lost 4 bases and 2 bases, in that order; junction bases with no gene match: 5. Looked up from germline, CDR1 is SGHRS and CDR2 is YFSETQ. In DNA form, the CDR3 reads TGCGCCAGCAGCCCCGAGACAGGGAACTATGGCTACACCTTC. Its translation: CASSPETGNYGYTF.

CDR3 coding DNA: TGCGCCAGCAGCATCGAAGAGACCCAGTACTTC. Encoded protein: CASSIEETQYF. The rearrangement uses TRBV5-1 and TRBJ2-5; D ambiguous. This CDR3 is 11 amino acids long. The germline V and J ends were trimmed by 4 bases and 3 bases, with 4 bases remaining between them. Germline CDR1 and CDR2: SGHRS and YFSETQ.

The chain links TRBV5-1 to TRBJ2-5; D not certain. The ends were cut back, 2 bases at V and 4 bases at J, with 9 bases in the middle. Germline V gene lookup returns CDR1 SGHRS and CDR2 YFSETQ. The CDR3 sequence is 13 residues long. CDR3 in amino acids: CASSLDMAETQYF. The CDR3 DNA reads TGCGCCAGCAGCTTAGATATGGCAGAGACCCAGTACTTC.

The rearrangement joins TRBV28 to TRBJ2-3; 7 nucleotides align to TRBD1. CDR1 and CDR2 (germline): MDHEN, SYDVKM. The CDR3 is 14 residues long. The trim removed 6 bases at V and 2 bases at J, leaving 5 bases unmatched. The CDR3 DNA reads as TGTGCCAGCAGACTGGGGACAGCCACAGATACGCAGTATTTT. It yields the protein CASRLGTATDTQYF.

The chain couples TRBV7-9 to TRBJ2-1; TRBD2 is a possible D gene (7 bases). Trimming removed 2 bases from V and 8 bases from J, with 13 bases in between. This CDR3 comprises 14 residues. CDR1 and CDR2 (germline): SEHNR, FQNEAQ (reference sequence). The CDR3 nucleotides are TGTGCCAGCAGCTTATTAGGCGGGGGCCATGAGCAGTTCTTC. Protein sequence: CASSLLGGGHEQFF.

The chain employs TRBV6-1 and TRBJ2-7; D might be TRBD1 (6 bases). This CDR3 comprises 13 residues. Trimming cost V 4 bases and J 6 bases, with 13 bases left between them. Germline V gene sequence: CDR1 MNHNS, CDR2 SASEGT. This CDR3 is CASSGAYRAEQYF. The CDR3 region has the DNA TGTGCCAGCAGTGGAGCTTACAGGGCCGAGCAGTACTTC.

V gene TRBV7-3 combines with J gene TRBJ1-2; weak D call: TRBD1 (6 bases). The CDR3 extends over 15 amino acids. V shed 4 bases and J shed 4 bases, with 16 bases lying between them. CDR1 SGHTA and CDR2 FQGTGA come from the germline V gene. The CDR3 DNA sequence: TGTGCCAGCAGCTCTAGTTCTACAGGGACCTATGGCTACACCTTC. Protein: CASSSSSTGTYGYTF.

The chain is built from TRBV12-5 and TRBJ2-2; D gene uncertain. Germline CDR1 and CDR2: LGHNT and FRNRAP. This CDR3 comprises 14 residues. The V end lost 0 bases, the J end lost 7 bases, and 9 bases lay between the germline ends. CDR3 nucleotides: TGTGCTAGTGGTTTGGTAGTGACGGGCGGGGAGCTGTTTTTT. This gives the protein CASGLVVTGGELFF. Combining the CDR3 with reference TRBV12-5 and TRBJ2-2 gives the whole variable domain DARVTQTPRHKVTEMGQEVTMRCQPILGHNTVFWYRQTMMQGLELLAYFRNRAPLDDSGMPKDRFSAEMPDATLATLKIQPSEPRDSAVYFCASGLVVTGGELFFGEGSRLTVL.

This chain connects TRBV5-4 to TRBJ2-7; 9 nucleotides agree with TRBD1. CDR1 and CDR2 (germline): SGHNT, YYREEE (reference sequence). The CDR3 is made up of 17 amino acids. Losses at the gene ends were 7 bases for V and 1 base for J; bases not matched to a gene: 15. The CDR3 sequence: CASARKVGTGWSYEQYF. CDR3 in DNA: TGTGCCAGCGCCCGTAAAGTCGGGACAGGGTGGTCCTACGAGCAGTACTTC.

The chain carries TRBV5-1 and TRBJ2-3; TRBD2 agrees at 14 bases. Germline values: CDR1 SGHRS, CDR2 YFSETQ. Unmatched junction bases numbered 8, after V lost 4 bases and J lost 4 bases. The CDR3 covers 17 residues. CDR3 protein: CASSGTSGGRGSDTQYF. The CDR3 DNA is TGCGCCAGCAGCGGGACTAGCGGGGGCCGGGGGTCAGATACGCAGTATTTT. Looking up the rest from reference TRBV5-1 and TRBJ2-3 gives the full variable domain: KAGVTQTPRYLIKTRGQQVTLSCSPISGHRSVSWYQQTPGQGLQFLFEYFSETQRNKGNFPGRFSGRQFSNSRSEMNVSTLELGDSALYLCASSGTSGGRGSDTQYFGPGTRLTVL.

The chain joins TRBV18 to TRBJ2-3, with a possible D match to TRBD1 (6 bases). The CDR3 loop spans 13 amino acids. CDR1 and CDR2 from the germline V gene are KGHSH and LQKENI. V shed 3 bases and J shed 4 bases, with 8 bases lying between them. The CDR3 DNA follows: TGTGCCAGCTCACCCCAGGGGTCAGATACGCAGTATTTT. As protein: CASSPQGSDTQYF.

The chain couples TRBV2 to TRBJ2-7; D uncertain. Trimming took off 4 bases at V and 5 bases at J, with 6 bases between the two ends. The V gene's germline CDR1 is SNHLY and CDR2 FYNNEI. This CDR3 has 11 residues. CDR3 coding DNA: TGTGCCAGCAGTGGTACGGACGAGCAGTACTTC. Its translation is CASSGTDEQYF.

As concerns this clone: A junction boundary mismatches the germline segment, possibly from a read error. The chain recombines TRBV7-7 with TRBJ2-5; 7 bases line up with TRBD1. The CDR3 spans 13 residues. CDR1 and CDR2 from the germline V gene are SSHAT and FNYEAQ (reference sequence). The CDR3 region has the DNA TGTGCTAGCAGCCAACAGGGGACAGAGACCCAGTACTTC. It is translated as CASSQQGTETQYF.

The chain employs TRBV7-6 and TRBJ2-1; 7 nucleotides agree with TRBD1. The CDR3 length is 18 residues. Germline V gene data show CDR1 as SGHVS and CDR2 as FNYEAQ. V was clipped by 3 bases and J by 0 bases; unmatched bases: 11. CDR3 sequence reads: CASSLGKDRMSSYNEQFF. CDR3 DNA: TGTGCCAGCAGCTTGGGTAAGGACAGGATGTCCTCCTACAATGAGCAGTTCTTC.

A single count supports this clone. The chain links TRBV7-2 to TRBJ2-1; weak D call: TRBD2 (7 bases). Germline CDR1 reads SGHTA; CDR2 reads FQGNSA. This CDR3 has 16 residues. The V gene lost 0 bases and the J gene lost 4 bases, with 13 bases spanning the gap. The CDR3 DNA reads TGTGCCAGCAGCTTAGCGGGGGGGCCGTTTTACAATGAGCAGTTCTTC. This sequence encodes CASSLAGGPFYNEQFF.

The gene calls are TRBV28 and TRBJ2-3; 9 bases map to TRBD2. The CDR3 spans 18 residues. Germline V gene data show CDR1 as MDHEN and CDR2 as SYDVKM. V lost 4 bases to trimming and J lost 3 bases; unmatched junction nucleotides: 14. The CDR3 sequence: CASSSSRAGTSITDTQYF. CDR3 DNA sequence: TGTGCCAGCAGTTCCTCCCGCGCCGGGACTAGCATTACAGATACGCAGTATTTT.

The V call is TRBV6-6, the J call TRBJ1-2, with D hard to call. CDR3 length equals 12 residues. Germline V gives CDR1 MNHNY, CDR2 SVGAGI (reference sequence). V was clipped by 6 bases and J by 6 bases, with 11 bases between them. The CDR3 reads CASSLQRDGYTF. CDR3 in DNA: TGTGCCAGCAGCCTACAGAGAGATGGCTACACCTTC.

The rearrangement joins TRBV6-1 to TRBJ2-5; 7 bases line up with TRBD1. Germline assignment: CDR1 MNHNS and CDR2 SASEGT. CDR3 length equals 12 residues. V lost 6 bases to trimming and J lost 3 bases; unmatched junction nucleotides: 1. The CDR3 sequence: CASRGGKETQYF. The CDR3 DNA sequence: TGTGCCAGCAGAGGGGGCAAAGAGACCCAGTACTTC.

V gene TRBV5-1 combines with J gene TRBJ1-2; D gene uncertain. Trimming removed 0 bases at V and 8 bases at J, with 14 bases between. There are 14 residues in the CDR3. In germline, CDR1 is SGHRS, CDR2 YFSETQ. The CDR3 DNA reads TGCGCCAGCAGCTTGGAATGGATGACTAGCGGCTACACCTTC. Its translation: CASSLEWMTSGYTF.

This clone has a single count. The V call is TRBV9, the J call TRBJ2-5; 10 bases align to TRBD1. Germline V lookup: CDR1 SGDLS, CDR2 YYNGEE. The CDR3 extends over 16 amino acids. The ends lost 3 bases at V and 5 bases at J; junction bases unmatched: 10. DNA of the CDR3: TGTGCCAGCAGCGCCGGTAGGAAGGACAGGGGGGAGACCCAGTACTTC. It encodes CASSAGRKDRGETQYF.

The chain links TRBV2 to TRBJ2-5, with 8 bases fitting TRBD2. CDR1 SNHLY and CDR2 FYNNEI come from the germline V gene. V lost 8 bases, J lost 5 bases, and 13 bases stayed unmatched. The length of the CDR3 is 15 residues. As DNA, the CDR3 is TGTGCCAGCGCAACTCAGACTAGCGCGAGGGAGACCCAGTACTTC. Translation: CASATQTSARETQYF.

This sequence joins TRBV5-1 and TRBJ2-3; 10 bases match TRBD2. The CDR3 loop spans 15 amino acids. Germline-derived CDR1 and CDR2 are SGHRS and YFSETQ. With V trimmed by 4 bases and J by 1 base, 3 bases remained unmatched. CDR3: CASSPLAGGTDTQYF. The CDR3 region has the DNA TGCGCCAGCAGCCCCCTAGCGGGGGGCACAGATACGCAGTATTTT.